The subject of this entry is one T cell receptor beta chain. Original handling: Amplification of reference gene primers provided the estimated nucleated cell counts. Sequencing was performed with immunoSEQ multiplex PCR; in TCRdb, only in-frame clones are kept and a portion is missing. V and J calls and clone size are those listed in that table; D and trimming were worked out from the DNA. The table shows about 210,000 clones, with roughly 82% occurring only once. This record comes from a study of blood T cell repertoires in COVID-19. Study at large: The United States, Italy and Spain were the sources of the acute and convalescent COVID-19 samples.

The length of the CDR3 is 17 residues. Trimming cost V 1 base and J 0 bases, with 13 bases left between them. Germline loops: CDR1 KGHSH, CDR2 LQKENI. The receptor was derived from a middle-aged man with active or convalescent COVID-19. The sample comprised peripheral blood. J is TRBJ2-1 and V is TRBV18; a possible D gene is TRBD2 (6 bases). Written as DNA, the CDR3 is TGTGCCAGCTCACCACGGGGACTCCACAGCTCCTACAATGAGCAGTTCTTC. It codes for CASSPRGLHSSYNEQFF.